Each of the 11 T cell receptor beta chains below was sequenced from the same sample in a study of T cell repertoires in cytomegalovirus infection. Their specific antigens are unknown. A single record per CDR3 protein comes from TCRdb applying MiXCR to the reads. This table has some 940,000 distinct CDR3 sequences, around 29% appearing once. This specimen was cultured CD8+ T cells from PBMCs, taken from culture after CMV antigen stimulation. All receptors come from a human donor in good health (CMV status not recorded). Some clones in this sample may be carry-over from other donors' samples.

This chain connects TRBV5-5 to TRBJ1-1; D possibly corresponds to TRBD1 (5 bases). Germline V gene sequence: CDR1 SGHKS, CDR2 YYEKEE (reference sequence). The CDR3 runs to 14 residues. V was pared by 4 bases and J by 6 bases, with 16 bases between. In DNA, the CDR3 is TGTGCCAGCAGCCATACATCGAGGGGCGCTGAAGCTTTCTTT. As protein: CASSHTSRGAEAFF.

The DNA of the CDR3 is TGTGCCAGCAGCTTATACGGGCTTAACACCGGGGAGCTGTTTTTT. Protein: CASSLYGLNTGELFF. The gene calls are TRBV7-9 and TRBJ2-2; D gene ambiguous. With 2 bases removed from V and 2 bases from J, the gap between germline ends came to 9 bases. The CDR3 is 15 residues long. Germline assignment: CDR1 SEHNR and CDR2 FQNEAQ (reference sequence).

As for this clonotype: This sequence may be a read error, since a much larger clone differs from it by one base. The genes are TRBV7-6 and TRBJ2-3; TRBD2 matches 11 bases. Germline values: CDR1 SGHVS, CDR2 FNYEAQ. This CDR3 comprises 18 residues. V dropped 1 base and J dropped 2; count of bases not matched to a gene: 8. This CDR3 reads CASSLELAGATHTDTQYF. The CDR3 region has the DNA TGTGCCAGCAGCTTAGAACTAGCGGGGGCTACACACACAGATACGCAGTATTTT.

This clonotype has ten or more counts. This chain joins TRBV7-9 and TRBJ1-1; D gene ambiguous. CDR3 size: 15 residues. Per germline, CDR1 SEHNR and CDR2 FQNEAQ (reference sequence). Trimming shortened V by 1 base and J by 0 bases, and 9 bases separated the two germline ends. CDR3 bases: TGTGCCAGCAGCTTAGGCGATATCATGAACACTGAAGCTTTCTTT. It is translated as CASSLGDIMNTEAFF.

This clonotype was counted only a few times. The genes are TRBV15 and TRBJ2-1; tentatively, D is TRBD1 (6 bases). V was clipped by 5 bases and J by 9 bases, with 14 bases between them. The CDR3 contains 13 residues. CDR1 LNHNV and CDR2 YYDKDF come from the germline V gene (reference sequence). Here the CDR3 reads CATSSGASSEQFF. Written as DNA, the CDR3 is TGTGCCACCAGCTCAGGGGCTAGCTCTGAGCAGTTCTTC.

In this sample, this clonotype turned up many times. The rearrangement uses TRBV12-3 or TRBV12-4 and TRBJ2-5, with a weak D call TRBD1 (6 bases). The ends were cut back, 5 bases at V and 6 bases at J, with 19 bases in the middle. The CDR3 contains 15 residues. CDR3 bases: TGTGCCAGCAGTATGGGACACCCAATGGTAAAGACCCAGTACTTC. Amino acid sequence: CASSMGHPMVKTQYF.

Turning to this clonotype: An end of the junction differs from the germline gene, which may be a read error. The chain joins TRBV5-3 to TRBJ2-1; D is ambiguous. TRBV5-3 is an open reading frame, and its role is uncertain. The CDR3 is 12 residues long. The CDR3 loop is CASSHWTLEEFF. As DNA, the CDR3 is TGTGCCAGCAGCCACTGGACCCTTGAGGAGTTCTTC.

The rearrangement links TRBV2 to TRBJ1-2; the D gene is possibly TRBD1 (6 bases). This CDR3 is built from 15 residues. Trimming took off 1 base at V and 2 bases at J, with 11 bases between the two ends. Germline V gene lookup returns CDR1 SNHLY and CDR2 FYNNEI. The CDR3: CASSEGRGLNYGYTF. In nucleotides, the CDR3 is TGTGCCAGCAGTGAAGGAAGGGGGTTGAACTATGGCTACACCTTC.

The sample holds many counts of this clonotype. The CDR3 DNA sequence: TGTGCCAGCAGCTTGTCCAGGGACAGCTCCTACGAGCAGTACTTC. It specifies CASSLSRDSSYEQYF. The chain couples TRBV5-4 to TRBJ2-7, with 7 bases that match TRBD1. The junction had 4 bases not matched to a gene; V was cut back by 1 base and J by 0 bases. Germline V gene sequence: CDR1 SGHNT, CDR2 YYREEE (reference sequence). This CDR3 region has 15 residues.

The J gene is TRBJ2-5, the V gene TRBV11-3, with TRBD2 identical over 8 bases. Trimming took 4 bases from V and 5 from J; bases not matched to a gene: 9. This CDR3 contains 15 residues. Germline CDR1 reads SGHNT; CDR2 reads YENEEA. CDR3 sequence: CASSSRGGDWETQYF. CDR3 coding DNA: TGTGCCAGCAGCTCTCGGGGGGGGGATTGGGAGACCCAGTACTTC. Using reference TRBV11-3 and TRBJ2-5 for the parts outside the CDR3, the full variable domain is EAGVVQSPRYKIIEKKQPVAFWCNPISGHNTLYWYLQNLGQGPELLIRYENEEAVDDSQLPKDRFSAERLKGVDSTLKIQPAELGDSAVYLCASSSRGGDWETQYFGPGTRLLVL.

The table lists this clonotype with a few counts. The chain is built from TRBV7-2 and TRBJ1-6; the match to TRBD1 covers 9 bases. The CDR3 is 15 residues long. Germline CDR1 is SGHTA and CDR2 is FQGNSA. V dropped 4 bases and J dropped 8; count of bases not matched to a gene: 6. The CDR3 region is CASSYRGRRDSPLHF. The CDR3 DNA follows: TGTGCCAGCAGCTACAGGGGGCGAAGGGATTCACCCCTCCACTTT. The variable domain in full, with the rest retrieved from reference TRBV7-2 and TRBJ1-6, is GAGVSQSPSNKVTEKGKDVELRCDPISGHTALYWYRQSLGQGLEFLIYFQGNSAPDKSGLPSDRFSAERTGGSVSTLTIQRTQQEDSAVYLCASSYRGRRDSPLHFGNGTRLTVT.